This T cell receptor (beta chain) was identified in a study of T cell repertoires in cytomegalovirus infection. Study-wide background: In public TCR beta signatures, there were indications of both CMV infection and matching HLA type.

Trimming stripped 4 bases from V and 1 base from J, with 7 bases between. CDR3 size: 13 residues. Germline V gene data show CDR1 as SGHTA and CDR2 as FQGNSA. TCRdb re-called the reads with MiXCR, one entry per CDR3 protein. The profile shows roughly 230,000 distinct CDR3 sequences, about 20% of them singletons. Study findings and constraints: Identification of carriers of CMV plus the relevant HLA was achieved through cumulative public TCR beta family frequency. In two of eight donors, the top clonotype was HLA-C-restricted CMV-specific.

This clonotype was counted many times. The antigen is not known. This TCR was sampled from a human donor in good health (CMV status not recorded). Some clones in this sample may be carry-over from other donors' samples. The J gene is TRBJ2-5, the V gene TRBV7-2; tentative D call: TRBD1 (5 bases). The specimen sequenced was CD8+ T cells from PBMCs. CDR3 nucleotide sequence: TGTGCCAGCAGCTCAGGGCTCCAAGAGACCCAGTACTTC. Amino acid sequence: CASSSGLQETQYF.